Listed below are T cell receptor beta chains from one sample, sequenced in a study of blood T cell repertoires in COVID-19. Measured with immunoSEQ multiplex PCR; TCRdb has only the in-frame clones, and not every one. The profile shows 390,000 or so clones, 87% of them singletons. The specimen was PBMCs or T cells enriched from blood (not recorded which). These receptors were taken from a woman aged 50 to 65 who had recovered from COVID-19. Both conserved end residues are part of each CDR3. The D gene is left open where the match is weak. Not all rows give a size; the values are once, few, many and, for expanded clones, a class.

clone_size	j_call	v_call	d_call	cdr3_nt	cdr3_aa
.	TRBJ2-1	TRBV5-8	TRBD1	TGTGCCAGCAGCTTCTGGTACGGGGACAGCTCCTACAATGAGCAGTTCTTC	CASSFWYGDSSYNEQFF
.	TRBJ1-6	TRBV19	.	TGTGCCAGTGCCCTCGATAGCTCCTATAATTCACCCCTCCACTTT	CASALDSSYNSPLHF
.	TRBJ1-2	TRBV3-1/TRBV3-2	.	TGTGCCAGCAGCCAAGGAGGGTACGCCTACACCTTC	CASSQGGYAYTF
once	TRBJ1-5	TRBV7-2	.	TGTGCCAGCAGCGTCCAGGGGACCAGCAATCAGCCCCAGCATTTT	CASSVQGTSNQPQHF
.	TRBJ2-1	TRBV5-5	TRBD1	TGTGCCAGCAGCTTGGCGGGACAGGGAGTTTACTATGAGCAGTTCTTC	CASSLAGQGVYYEQFF
.	TRBJ1-1	TRBV14	.	TGTGCCAGCAGCCAGAGTCTGAACACTGAAGCTTTCTTT	CASSQSLNTEAFF
.	TRBJ2-3	TRBV4-2	TRBD2	TGTGCCAGCAGCCCATCTAGCGGGGGGGCAAGTCATCAAGATACGCAGTATTTT	CASSPSSGGASHQDTQYF
.	TRBJ1-6	TRBV18	.	TGTGCCAGCTCACCGGTCTCACAGGGTAATTCACCCCTCCACTTT	CASSPVSQGNSPLHF
.	TRBJ2-1	TRBV28	TRBD2	TGTGCCAGCAGTGGACTAGATAGCTACAATGAGCAGTTCTTC	CASSGLDSYNEQFF
.	TRBJ2-7	TRBV21-1	.	TGTGCCAGCAACAAGTCCCCCGGGACTAGCGGGGGGCTAAGCTCCTACGAGCAGTACTTC	CASNKSPGTSGGLSSYEQYF
.	TRBJ1-1	TRBV6-5	TRBD1	TGTGCCAGCAGTTTCGGACAGGGCCTCATGAACACTGAAGCTTTCTTT	CASSFGQGLMNTEAFF
.	TRBJ2-1	TRBV3-1/TRBV3-2	TRBD2	TGTGCCAGCAGCCAAGAGGGAGCGGGGAGATACAATGAGCAGTTCTTC	CASSQEGAGRYNEQFF
.	TRBJ1-3	TRBV27	.	TGTGCCAGCAGTTTTAAGGCGACAGATCTCTCTGGAAACACCATATATTTT	CASSFKATDLSGNTIYF
.	TRBJ1-3	TRBV4-1	.	TGCGCCAGCAGCCAAGAGGCGGTTGCAGACACCATATATTTT	CASSQEAVADTIYF
.	TRBJ1-2	TRBV27	.	TGTGCCAGCAGTCGCTTACAGGGTGCTAACTATGGCTACACCTTC	CASSRLQGANYGYTF
.	TRBJ1-4	TRBV5-5	.	TGTGCCAGCAGCTTGTACCCAGGGGAAAAACTGTTTTTT	CASSLYPGEKLFF
.	TRBJ1-2	TRBV5-4	TRBD1	TGTGCCAGCAGCTCCGATGACAGGGGTCAAGGCTACACCTTC	CASSSDDRGQGYTF
.	TRBJ1-5	TRBV6-5	.	TGTGCCAGCACCAAACAGGGATCCAATCAGCCCCAGCATTTT	CASTKQGSNQPQHF
.	TRBJ1-5	TRBV10-3	.	TGTGCCATCAGCGAACTCGGGGGATATCAGCCCCAGCATTTT	CAISELGGYQPQHF
.	TRBJ1-3	TRBV5-1	.	TGCGCCAGCAGCTTGGGGGACAACTCTGGAAACACCATATATTTT	CASSLGDNSGNTIYF
.	TRBJ2-7	TRBV6-5	.	TGTGCCAGCAGTCAACCCGGGACACCCTACGAGCAGTACTTC	CASSQPGTPYEQYF
.	TRBJ2-7	TRBV5-1	.	TGCGCCAGCAGCTTGTACAGGGCTGGTTACGAGCAGTACTTC	CASSLYRAGYEQYF
.	TRBJ1-2	TRBV7-3	.	TGTGCCAGCAGCTCAACGGAGGGCTATGGCTACACCTTC	CASSSTEGYGYTF
.	TRBJ2-7	TRBV25-1	.	TGTGCCAGCAGTAAGAGGCGGAACTCCTACGAGCAGTACTTC	CASSKRRNSYEQYF
.	TRBJ1-2	TRBV28	.	TGTGCCAGCAGCCCGACTGTTTTTGGGGGCTACACCTTC	CASSPTVFGGYTF
.	TRBJ1-1	TRBV5-4	.	TGTGCCAGCAGCACAGTTGGGGGCCCTGAAGCTTTCTTT	CASSTVGGPEAFF
.	TRBJ2-2	TRBV5-1	.	TGCGCCAGCAGCTTACAGGCGAACACCGGGGAGCTGTTTTTT	CASSLQANTGELFF
.	TRBJ2-2	TRBV5-1	.	TGCGCCAGCAGCTGGACTTTTGCGGCAGGATCGTACACCGGGGAGCTGTTTTTT	CASSWTFAAGSYTGELFF
.	TRBJ2-1	TRBV7-3	.	TGTGCCAGCAGCCAATTAGGCGGAGGTCGCAATGAGCAGTTCTTC	CASSQLGGGRNEQFF
.	TRBJ2-4	TRBV27	TRBD1	TGTGCCAGCAGTTTAGTGGGACAGTTAGCCAAAAACATTCAGTACTTC	CASSLVGQLAKNIQYF
.	TRBJ1-1	TRBV4-3	.	TGCGCCAGCAGCCCGGTACTGAACACTGAAGCTTTCTTT	CASSPVLNTEAFF
.	TRBJ1-3	TRBV30	.	TGTGCCTGGAGGCGAACGTCCGGAAACACCATATATTTT	CAWRRTSGNTIYF
.	TRBJ2-7	TRBV9	TRBD1	TGTGCCAGCAGCGGATACAGGGGACGCTACGAGCAGTACTTC	CASSGYRGRYEQYF
.	TRBJ2-7	TRBV12-3/TRBV12-4	TRBD1	TGTGCCAGCAGTCTCGGACAGGACGAGCAGTACTTC	CASSLGQDEQYF
.	TRBJ1-2	TRBV9	.	TGTGCCAGCAGCGTAGTGGGGGGTGTTAAGACCTTC	CASSVVGGVKTF
.	TRBJ1-2	TRBV19	.	TGTGCCAGTAGTATAGACACGGGGATCTATGGCTACACCTTC	CASSIDTGIYGYTF
.	TRBJ1-6	TRBV9	TRBD1	TGTGCCAGCAGCGTAGCTCTTCGGACAGGGGAGAATTCACCCCTCCACTTT	CASSVALRTGENSPLHF
.	TRBJ2-2	TRBV29-1	TRBD2	TGCAGCGCATCCCTAGCGGGGGGGCGGATCACCGGGGAGCTGTTTTTT	CSASLAGGRITGELFF
.	TRBJ2-2	TRBV5-1	.	TGCGCCAGCAGAACAGGGAATGCCGGGGAGCTGTTTTTT	CASRTGNAGELFF
.	TRBJ1-2	TRBV5-1	.	TGCGCCAGCAACCCGGGAGACGGAAACTATGGCTACACCTTC	CASNPGDGNYGYTF
.	TRBJ1-3	TRBV29-1	.	TGCAGCGTTTTTATAGCTGGAAACACCATATATTTT	CSVFIAGNTIYF
few	TRBJ1-2	TRBV9	TRBD1	TGTGCCAGCAGCGCGGGACAGCCAACTAACTATGGCTACACCTTC	CASSAGQPTNYGYTF
.	TRBJ1-6	TRBV4-1	TRBD1	TGCGCCAGCAGCCGCGAATTCCGGGACAGGCCGAATAATTCACCCCTCCACTTT	CASSREFRDRPNNSPLHF
.	TRBJ1-5	TRBV20-1	.	TGCAGTGCTAGTTTGGAGGGTCCGGGTTCCCTTAGCAATCAGCCCCAGCATTTT	CSASLEGPGSLSNQPQHF
once	TRBJ1-1	TRBV19	.	TGTGCCAGTAGTATGTCGCGTTACACTGAAGCTTTCTTT	CASSMSRYTEAFF
once	TRBJ2-3	TRBV2	.	TGTGCCAGCAGTGACGGGACTCAAGCGGCAGATACGCAGTATTTT	CASSDGTQAADTQYF
.	TRBJ1-5	TRBV19	TRBD1	TGTGCCAGTAGTATCGCTGGGACAGGGGGGCATCAGCCCCAGCATTTT	CASSIAGTGGHQPQHF
.	TRBJ2-7	TRBV3-1/TRBV3-2	TRBD2	TGTGCCAGCAGCCAAGGGGCGAGCGGGGGGGTCCACTACGAGCAGTACTTC	CASSQGASGGVHYEQYF
.	TRBJ1-3	TRBV9	.	TGTGCCAGCAGCGCCCGGGGACAAGTATCCGGAAACACCATATATTTT	CASSARGQVSGNTIYF
.	TRBJ1-5	TRBV4-3	TRBD1	TGCGCCAGCAGCGACACATGGACAGGGCGAAATCAGCCCCAGCATTTT	CASSDTWTGRNQPQHF
.	TRBJ2-5	TRBV3-1/TRBV3-2	TRBD2	TGTGCCAGCAGCCAAACGGGGGGGCGGGAGACCCAGTACTTC	CASSQTGGRETQYF
.	TRBJ2-2	TRBV18	.	TGTGCCAGCTCCCTAACGGAGGGAAGAACCGGGGAGCTGTTTTTT	CASSLTEGRTGELFF
few	TRBJ1-4	TRBV11-1	.	TGTGCCAGCAGCTTTGGGGACAAAGGACGGGTAAAACTGTTTTTT	CASSFGDKGRVKLFF
.	TRBJ2-7	TRBV5-1	TRBD1	TGCGCCAGCAGCCCCTGGGACAGGGGCGGCTACGAGCAGTACTTC	CASSPWDRGGYEQYF
.	TRBJ1-1	TRBV28	.	TGTGCCAGCACCGGGGGGGAGGGTAGGTGGAACACTGAAGCTTTCTTT	CASTGGEGRWNTEAFF
.	TRBJ2-2	TRBV9	TRBD1	TGTGCCAGCAGCACAGGGGTCGGGGAGCTGTTTTTT	CASSTGVGELFF
.	TRBJ2-5	TRBV28	.	TGTGCCAGCAGTGCGGCCCGGGGGGCCGAAGAGACCCAGTACTTC	CASSAARGAEETQYF
.	TRBJ1-2	TRBV28	.	TGTGCCAGCAGTTTACCCCTGACAGCCGGGTACTATGGCTACACCTTC	CASSLPLTAGYYGYTF